This TCR beta chain is drawn from a study of shared clonotypes between healthy human individuals. The sample holds one count of this clone. Looked up from germline, CDR1 is SGDLS and CDR2 is YYNGEE. The CDR3 contains 13 residues. The V gene lost 0 bases and the J gene lost 6 bases, with 7 bases spanning the gap. Some clones are missing from TCRdb's copy, which holds only in-frame ones; the method was immunoSEQ multiplex PCR. The top ten hold 0.39% of the sample, which has about 2.3 million clones, 90% to 95% seen once. The J gene is TRBJ1-3, the V gene TRBV9; D call uncertain. This TCR derives from a young man in good health. Some clones in this sample may be carry-over from other donors' samples. The material sequenced was naive CD4+ T cells from PBMCs. The subset is: CD45RA+ positively selected. The CDR3 DNA sequence: TGTGCCAGCAGCGTAGCCGTGTCAAACACCATATATTTT. This encodes CASSVAVSNTIYF.